Listed below are T cell receptor beta chains from one sample, sequenced in a study of cytomegalovirus exposure and HLA in healthy donors. Sequenced by immunoSEQ multiplex PCR; TCRdb stores in-frame clones only, minus some. Seen here are approximately 190,000 clones, approximately 80% observed once, and the top ten hold roughly 3.1%. The source material was PBMCs. The receptors originated from a man in his forties in good health and CMV-seropositive. Both conserved end residues are part of each CDR3. The D gene is left open where the match is weak. The size entry is marked missing in some rows and otherwise reads once, few, many or a size class.

j_call d_call cdr3_length clone_size v_call cdr3_aa cdr3_nt
TRBJ2-1 - 17 - TRBV2 CASSKGGGGDSYNEQFF TGTGCCAGCAGTAAAGGGGGCGGGGGCGACTCCTACAATGAGCAGTTCTTC
TRBJ1-2 - 14 - TRBV6-5 CASSVTPSARSVTF TGTGCCAGCAGCGTTACCCCATCGGCTAGGTCGGTGACCTTC
TRBJ1-5 - 14 - TRBV27 CASSFGEGGQPQHF TGTGCCAGCAGTTTCGGGGAGGGGGGTCAGCCCCAGCATTTT
TRBJ2-1 TRBD2 17 - TRBV5-1 CASSTGLAVDSYNEQFF TGCGCCAGCAGCACAGGACTAGCGGTGGACTCCTACAATGAGCAGTTCTTC
TRBJ2-7 TRBD2 13 - TRBV28 CASFLAEGYEQYF TGTGCCAGCTTCCTAGCGGAAGGCTACGAGCAGTACTTC
TRBJ2-3 TRBD2 14 - TRBV27 CASTKSGILDTQYF TGTGCCAGCACCAAAAGCGGGATCCTAGATACGCAGTATTTT
TRBJ2-5 TRBD1 16 - TRBV19 CASSSGQGAMGETQYF TGTGCCAGTAGCTCAGGACAGGGGGCGATGGGAGAGACCCAGTACTTC
TRBJ2-1 TRBD2 16 few TRBV7-6 CASSPSVTSVLNEQFF TGTGCCAGCAGCCCCTCGGTCACTAGCGTTCTGAATGAGCAGTTCTTC
TRBJ2-1 - 15 - TRBV28 CASSPPGGSYNEQFF TGTGCCAGCAGTCCCCCTGGCGGTTCCTACAATGAGCAGTTCTTC
TRBJ2-5 TRBD1 16 - TRBV5-1 CASSTWTGLGGETQYF TGCGCCAGCAGCACCTGGACAGGGCTTGGGGGGGAGACCCAGTACTTC
TRBJ2-1 TRBD2 14 - TRBV14 CASSQGLAYNEQFF TGTGCCAGCAGCCAAGGACTAGCTTACAATGAGCAGTTCTTC
TRBJ2-2 - 15 - TRBV2 CASQARLDGTGELFF TGTGCCAGCCAAGCCAGACTAGATGGCACCGGGGAGCTGTTTTTT
TRBJ2-1 - 15 - TRBV5-4 CASSQSGSSYNEQFF TGTGCCAGCAGCCAAAGCGGCAGCTCCTACAATGAGCAGTTCTTC
TRBJ2-1 TRBD1 14 - TRBV18 CASSHGTENNEQFF TGTGCCAGCTCCCACGGGACAGAGAACAATGAGCAGTTCTTC
TRBJ1-2 - 13 once TRBV28 CAGGDDSLYGYTF TGTGCGGGGGGGGACGATTCACTCTATGGCTACACCTTC
TRBJ2-5 - 12 - TRBV5-4 CASSFIEETQYF TGTGCCAGCAGCTTTATTGAGGAGACCCAGTACTTC
TRBJ1-1 - 13 - TRBV5-4 CASSPLGGTEAFF TGTGCCAGCAGCCCGTTGGGGGGCACTGAAGCTTTCTTT
TRBJ1-4 TRBD1 17 - TRBV28 CASGNPGQGASNEKLFF TGTGCCAGCGGTAATCCGGGACAGGGGGCGTCTAATGAAAAACTGTTTTTT
TRBJ1-5 TRBD1 14 - TRBV28 CASTWDSPNQPQHF TGTGCCAGCACCTGGGACAGCCCCAATCAGCCCCAGCATTTT
TRBJ2-7 - 13 - TRBV18 CASSPTQEYEQYF TGTGCCAGCTCACCAACACAGGAATACGAGCAGTACTTC
TRBJ2-1 TRBD2 15 - TRBV4-2 CASSLGLAGANEQFF TGTGCCAGCAGCCTGGGGCTAGCGGGAGCTAATGAGCAGTTCTTC
TRBJ1-4 - 13 few TRBV2 CASSEQAKIQLFF TGTGCCAGCAGTGAACAGGCAAAAATTCAGCTGTTTTTT
TRBJ1-5 TRBD1 13 - TRBV29-1 CSVGTGGSQPQHF TGCAGCGTGGGGACAGGGGGCAGTCAGCCCCAGCATTTT
TRBJ1-4 TRBD1 14 - TRBV28 CATKWQGGNEKLFF TGTGCCACAAAATGGCAGGGGGGCAATGAAAAACTGTTTTTT
TRBJ2-7 - 13 - TRBV30 CAWGTRRNYEQYF TGTGCCTGGGGAACTAGAAGGAATTACGAGCAGTACTTC
TRBJ2-1 TRBD2 15 - TRBV9 CASSVVSVVGGSLFF TGTGCCAGCAGCGTAGTATCCGTGGTGGGAGGGAGTTTGTTCTTC
TRBJ1-3 TRBD1 13 few TRBV9 CASSVRTGDTIYF TGTGCCAGCAGCGTAAGGACAGGGGACACCATATATTTT
TRBJ1-5 TRBD1 13 - TRBV2 CASSITGDQPQHF TGTGCCAGCAGCATCACAGGGGATCAGCCCCAGCATTTT
TRBJ2-7 TRBD2 19 - TRBV15 CATSRHGLAGVRITYEQYF TGTGCCACCAGCCGTCACGGACTAGCGGGAGTTCGGATAACCTACGAGCAGTACTTC
TRBJ2-3 - 14 - TRBV19 CASSKFQGLDTQYF TGTGCCAGTAGTAAGTTCCAGGGGTTGGATACGCAGTATTTT
TRBJ1-4 TRBD1 15 - TRBV5-1 CASSLPTGGDEKLFF TGCGCCAGCAGCTTGCCGACAGGGGGAGATGAAAAACTGTTTTTT